The 9 T cell receptor beta chains reported below all come from one sample, sequenced in a study of cytomegalovirus exposure and HLA in healthy donors. The table came from immunoSEQ multiplex PCR; TCRdb's copy has only in-frame clones and leaves some out. This table has roughly 70,000 clones, approximately 96% appearing once. Sequences were obtained from PBMCs. Receptors were obtained from a woman aged 18-30 years in good health and CMV-seropositive.

This clone was seen only a few times. The chain has TRBV11-2 and TRBJ2-7, with D perhaps TRBD2 (6 bases). The V gene lost 6 bases and the J gene lost 8 bases, with 14 bases spanning the gap. CDR3 length equals 12 residues. Looked up from germline, CDR1 is SGHAT and CDR2 is FQNNGV. The CDR3 DNA reads as TGTGCCAGCAGTCCTGGGGCGGGAAAGCAGTACTTC. Translation gives CASSPGAGKQYF.

V and J are TRBV6-5 and TRBJ1-5; 9 positions match TRBD1. CDR1 is MNHEY, CDR2 SVGAGI, per germline. The CDR3 spans 15 residues. The junction had 3 bases not matched to a gene; V was cut back by 4 bases and J by 2 bases. CDR3 sequence: CASSWRTGGNQPQHF. The CDR3 DNA sequence: TGTGCCAGCAGTTGGCGGACAGGGGGCAATCAGCCCCAGCATTTT.

A single count supports this clone. J is TRBJ2-1 and V is TRBV11-2, with 7 bases identical to TRBD2. The CDR3 has 17 residues. Germline CDR1 and CDR2: SGHAT and FQNNGV. The V and J ends lost 1 base and 5 bases, in that order; junction bases with no gene match: 11. CDR3 bases: TGTGCCAGCAGCTTAGTGACTGGACTAGACCAGAACAATGAGCAGTTCTTC. Its translation is CASSLVTGLDQNNEQFF.

Only one count was recorded for this clone. For the CDR3, the DNA is TGTGCCAGCTCTCTTTTGGGGAGCACTGAAGCTTTCTTT. It translates to CASSLLGSTEAFF. This rearrangement joins TRBV11-3 to TRBJ1-1, with D unresolved. Germline-derived CDR1 and CDR2 are SGHNT and YENEEA. Trimming removed 8 bases from V and 4 bases from J, with 14 bases in between. The CDR3 extends over 13 amino acids.

The chain links TRBV9 to TRBJ2-2; D is perhaps TRBD2 (7 bases). The V end was cut by 0 bases, the J end by 7 bases, with 16 bases between. Germline assignment: CDR1 SGDLS and CDR2 YYNGEE. The CDR3 covers 16 residues. The CDR3 DNA sequence: TGTGCCAGCAGCGTAGGCCCGGGGGGCGAGAGCGGGGAGCTGTTTTTT. This gives the protein CASSVGPGGESGELFF.

The rearrangement links TRBV9 to TRBJ2-1; D gene ambiguous. V dropped 1 base and J dropped 9 bases, with 5 bases sitting between them. Germline values: CDR1 SGDLS, CDR2 YYNGEE. The CDR3 contains 11 residues. CDR3 sequence (DNA): TGTGCCAGCAGCGTAAACAGTGAGCAGTTCTTC. Translation: CASSVNSEQFF.

J is TRBJ2-4 and V is TRBV5-1; 8 positions match TRBD2. The CDR3 is 17 amino acids. Unmatched junction bases numbered 7, after V lost 1 base and J lost 1 base. Germline CDR1 SGHRS, CDR2 YFSETQ. The CDR3 nucleotides are TGCGCCAGCAGCTTGACTAGCGGAAGCGGGGCCAAAAACATTCAGTACTTC. It translates to CASSLTSGSGAKNIQYF.

The chain recombines TRBV2 with TRBJ2-2; D might be TRBD1 (5 bases). V was pared by 9 bases and J by 1 base, with 15 bases between. CDR1 is SNHLY, CDR2 FYNNEI, per germline. The CDR3 is 15 residues long. The CDR3 DNA sequence: TGTGCCAGGGCAGTTAGTACAGGGAACACCGGGGAGCTGTTTTTT. It specifies CARAVSTGNTGELFF.

The rearrangement joins TRBV9 to TRBJ1-2; 8 nucleotides line up with TRBD1. Germline V lookup: CDR1 SGDLS, CDR2 YYNGEE. The J segment lost 8 bases and the V segment lost 3 bases, leaving 6 bases of the junction unmatched. This CDR3 has 13 residues. The CDR3 nucleotides are TGTGCCAGCAGCGCGCAACAGGGGGGCGGCTACACCTTC. Its protein is CASSAQQGGGYTF.